The sequence of this T cell receptor (beta chain) was determined in a study of T cells in Graves' hyperthyroidism and ophthalmopathy. Study at large: Peripheral blood samples were taken at initial diagnosis, prior to any treatment.

Template material for amplifying TCR beta CDR3 regions consisted of RNA transcripts. First-round RT-PCR targeting the TCR CDR3 was performed with the HTBI primer set. A single record per CDR3 protein comes from TCRdb applying MiXCR to the multiplex PCR reads. This sample has fewer than 650,000 distinct CDR3 sequences, with 14% found just once. This clonotype has just a few counts. Its antigen is as yet unknown. Study-level points and caveats: Peripheral blood also featured most of the thyroid clonotypes expanded above 0.001.

The hyperthyroidism was newly diagnosed and had lasted under 2 months; the patients were aged 18 to 65. In making diagnoses, clinical symptoms, serum thyroxine and TRAb, thyroid ultrasound and orbital computed tomography were all used. The sequence came from a middle-aged woman with Graves' hyperthyroidism. Sequencing was carried out using blood.

CDR3 sequence: CASSVGGGPPQETQYF. DNA for the CDR3: TGTGCCAGCAGCGTTGGAGGGGGGCCACCCCAAGAGACCCAGTACTTC. V usage is TRBV11-2 and J usage is TRBJ2-5, with D tentatively TRBD1 or TRBD2 (6 bases each). Germline lookup yields CDR1 SGHAT and CDR2 FQNNGV. Trimming took off 5 bases at V and 1 base at J, with 17 bases between the two ends. CDR3 length: 16 amino acids.